The present T cell receptor beta chain was sequenced within a study of early T cells in non-severe SARS-CoV-2 infection (dated by TCRdb to the early 2020s). Looking at the study overall: Because TCR sequencing relied on bulk RNA taken from unsorted whole blood, pairing of alpha and beta chains was not possible.

Libraries were built with 5' RACE. Sequenced on a NextSeq 500. The TCR library protocol attached unique molecular identifiers to individual cDNA molecules to correct for sequencing error and PCR bias. Both TCR alpha and beta chains were sequenced, and tight co-correlation was observed between alpha and beta sequence abundances in each sample. In the authors' own workflow: V gene, J gene and CDR3 annotation of TCR sequences was performed with Decombinator V4. Expanded TCRs were defined as changing significantly between any two time points under a Poisson model with p below 0.0001. TCR abundances were normalised to the total number of TCRs sequenced per sample and were expressed as counts per million. TRAV1-2 paired with TRAJ12, TRAJ20 or TRAJ33 defined MAIT TCRs, while TRAV10 paired with TRAJ18 defined iNKT TCRs. VDJdb, accessed 1 November 2021, was searched for CMV, EBV and SARS-CoV-2 annotated TCRs, with TCRs annotated for multiple antigens excluded. TCRdb took the public reads, trimmed them with fastp at Q25, ran MiXCR for clone calling and kept in-frame beta chains. Records with the same CDR3 protein are collapsed into one entry carrying the most frequent genes and DNA. The V and J calls shown here were made by TCRdb, not taken from the authors' results. The sample has tens of thousands of distinct CDR3 sequences on record, approximately 2.9% of them singletons. The biggest ten clones account for 0.6% to 0.75% of the sample.

This was a case-control study nested in a cohort of healthcare workers in London, UK, who had nasopharyngeal swab PCR tests and blood samples taken every week. Healthcare workers were recruited between 23 and 31 March 2020, during the week of the UK lockdown, and were followed weekly for up to 16 weeks. This clonotype showed up many times. There is no known antigen for this receptor. Per-nucleotide qualities are absent, and no much larger clonotype sits a single base away. Clipping removes 6 bases from V and 6 bases from J, with 6 as the unmatched junction base count. The CDR3 covers 15 residues, taking in both the cysteine and the phenylalanine. Here the CDR3 DNA is all that survives: 45 bases in frame from base 1. In the germline V gene, CDR1 corresponds to SNHLY and CDR2 to FYNNEI. The study at large found these results: Matching against VDJdb was skewed toward anti-spike CD8 responses, likely underestimated virus-specific expansions, and missed private and CD4 specificities.

The rearranged chain carries TRBV2 and TRBJ1-6, with TRBD1 matching 9 junction bases. Sequencing was performed on whole blood. The clonotype was recovered from an adult who was a healthcare worker with PCR-confirmed SARS-CoV-2 infection or an uninfected control (not recorded which). The DNA sequence is TGTGCCAGCAGGGTTAAGACAGGGGGTAATTCACCCCTCCACTTT. Its protein reads: CASRVKTGGNSPLHF.